These 21 T cell receptor beta chains share one sample of origin, sequenced in a study of shared clonotypes between healthy human individuals. Here immunoSEQ multiplex PCR was the method, and the copy in TCRdb shows in-frame clones only, minus some. This sample has hundreds of thousands of clones, with roughly 79% found just once. The sample taken for sequencing was PBMCs. These receptors were collected from a woman aged 40 to 50 in good health. Some clones in this sample may be carry-over from other donors' samples.

Turning to this clone: A far larger clone lies a single base away; this is likely a read error. V gene TRBV6-1 combines with J gene TRBJ2-6, with D tentatively TRBD2 (5 bases). Trimming took 2 bases from V and 0 from J, leaving 8 bases between them. The V gene's germline CDR1 is MNHNS and CDR2 SASEGT. The CDR3 totals 16 residues. CDR3 protein: CASSELDSSGANVLTF. The DNA of the CDR3 is TGTGCCAGCAGTGAATTGGACTCCTCTGGGGCCAACGTCCTGACTTTC.

This rearrangement joins TRBV19 to TRBJ2-6, with TRBD1 as a possible D gene (5 bases). CDR3 length: 16 residues. Trimming shortened V by 3 bases and J by 0 bases, and 9 bases separated the two germline ends. In germline, CDR1 is LNHDA, CDR2 SQIVND (reference sequence). The CDR3 DNA is TGTGCCAGTAGTATCGAGACAGCCTCTGGGGCCAACGTCCTGACTTTC. It yields the protein CASSIETASGANVLTF.

In this sample, this clone turned up a few times. The chain couples TRBV5-1 to TRBJ2-7; D tentatively fits TRBD1 or TRBD2 (5 bases each). V was trimmed by 4 bases and J by 1 base, leaving 15 bases between them. Per germline, CDR1 SGHRS and CDR2 YFSETQ. This CDR3 spans 15 amino acids. CDR3: CASSVTGGGSYEQYF. In DNA, the CDR3 is TGCGCCAGCAGCGTTACAGGAGGCGGATCCTACGAGCAGTACTTC.

The CDR3 region is CASSFQGGSVGELFF. In nucleotides, the CDR3 is TGCGCCAGCAGCTTCCAGGGGGGCTCGGTCGGGGAGCTGTTTTTT. The gene calls are TRBV5-1 and TRBJ2-2; D perhaps matches TRBD1 (7 bases). The germline V gene encodes CDR1 SGHRS and CDR2 YFSETQ. Trimming shortened V by 2 bases and J by 7 bases, and 15 bases separated the two germline ends. The CDR3 spans 15 residues. Drawing the rest from reference TRBV5-1 and TRBJ2-2, the complete variable domain is KAGVTQTPRYLIKTRGQQVTLSCSPISGHRSVSWYQQTPGQGLQFLFEYFSETQRNKGNFPGRFSGRQFSNSRSEMNVSTLELGDSALYLCASSFQGGSVGELFFGEGSRLTVL.

V usage is TRBV28 and J usage is TRBJ2-1, with D possibly being TRBD1 (6 bases). Trimming removed 5 bases from V and 4 bases from J, with 12 bases in between. CDR3 length equals 14 residues. Looked up from germline, CDR1 is MDHEN and CDR2 is SYDVKM. CDR3 nucleotide sequence: TGTGCCAGCAGTCGGACTGGACAGTACAATGAGCAGTTCTTC. It codes for CASSRTGQYNEQFF.

A word on this clone: A far larger clone is one nucleotide away, so this likely arose from a read error. This same CDR3 is encoded by further DNA sequences in the sample. The genes are TRBV7-6 and TRBJ1-3; no clear D gene. This CDR3 spans 12 amino acids. Germline V gene data show CDR1 as SGHVS and CDR2 as FNYEAQ. The CDR3 here is CASSLEGNTIYF. Here the CDR3 DNA reads TGCGCCAGCAGCTTAGAGGGAAACACCATATATTTT. The full variable domain, in which reference TRBV7-6 and TRBJ1-3 provide the parts outside the CDR3, is GAGVSQSPRYKVTKRGQDVALRCDPISGHVSLYWYRQALGQGPEFLTYFNYEAQQDKSGLPNDRFSAERPEGSISTLTIQRTEQRDSAMYRCASSLEGNTIYFGEGSWLTVV.

The chain is built from TRBV4-1 and TRBJ2-3, with 9 bases lining up with TRBD2. V shed 1 base and J 4 bases; nucleotides not matched to a gene: 12. The germline V gene encodes CDR1 MGHRA and CDR2 YSYEKL. The CDR3 covers 18 residues. The CDR3 here is CASSQGGLREGRADTQYF. CDR3 sequence (DNA): TGCGCCAGCAGCCAAGGAGGGTTGCGGGAGGGCCGGGCAGATACGCAGTATTTT.

The chain employs TRBV5-6 and TRBJ2-7; D call uncertain. The germline CDR1 and CDR2 sequences are SGHDT and YYEEEE. V was shortened by 4 bases and J by 4 bases, with 9 bases between the two germline ends. The CDR3 length is 12 residues. CDR3 DNA sequence: TGTGCCAGCAGCCCCGGCAGGTACGAGCAGTACTTC. The encoded protein is CASSPGRYEQYF.

The chain joins TRBV6-6 to TRBJ1-3; D unresolved. The germline CDR1 and CDR2 sequences are MNHNY and SVGAGI (reference sequence). This CDR3 spans 16 amino acids. V was shortened by 3 bases and J by 0 bases, with 12 bases between the two germline ends. This CDR3 reads CASSYQSPNSGNTIYF. The CDR3 DNA reads TGTGCCAGCAGTTATCAGTCCCCAAACTCTGGAAACACCATATATTTT.

V is TRBV7-8 and J is TRBJ2-5, with no clear D. CDR3 size: 13 residues. Germline loops: CDR1 SGHVS, CDR2 FQNEAQ. Trimming cost V 5 bases and J 1 base, with 8 bases left between them. CDR3 loop: CASSPWGQETQYF. Written as DNA, the CDR3 is TGTGCCAGCAGCCCCTGGGGCCAAGAGACCCAGTACTTC.

The chain joins TRBV28 to TRBJ1-5; perhaps TRBD1 as D (5 bases). The CDR3 is made up of 16 amino acids. CDR1 MDHEN and CDR2 SYDVKM come from the germline V gene. V dropped 7 bases and J dropped 1 base, with 17 bases sitting between them. CDR3 nucleotide sequence: TGTGCCAGCAAGTCTTCGGGGCTGGAGAGCAATCAGCCCCAGCATTTT. The encoded protein is CASKSSGLESNQPQHF.

Remarks on this clone: This likely came from a read error, as a far larger clone is one base away. This chain joins TRBV30 and TRBJ1-5; D remains ambiguous. Germline assignment: CDR1 GTSNPN and CDR2 SVGIG (reference sequence). V was clipped by 2 bases and J by 1 base, with 6 bases between them. The CDR3 consists of 13 residues. CDR3 coding DNA: TGTGCCTGGAGTATACAGAGCAATCAGCCCCAGCATTTT. Amino acids: CAWSIQSNQPQHF.

This chain links TRBV9 with TRBJ2-2; no firm D call. The CDR3 extends over 15 amino acids. The ends were cut back, 4 bases at V and 6 bases at J, with 16 bases in the middle. Looked up from germline, CDR1 is SGDLS and CDR2 is YYNGEE. The chain's CDR3 is CASSPMVNQPGELFF. CDR3 DNA sequence: TGTGCCAGCAGCCCAATGGTAAACCAGCCCGGGGAGCTGTTTTTT.

About this clone itself: A read error may produce the germline difference seen at one junction end. The genes are TRBV7-7 and TRBJ2-2; no reliable D call. The CDR3 has 15 residues. CDR1 SSHAT and CDR2 FNYEAQ come from the germline V gene (reference sequence). For the CDR3, the DNA is TGTGCTAGCAGCTTGGGTCAGGCGAACACCGGGGAGCTGTTTTTT. Protein product: CASSLGQANTGELFF.

The chain combines TRBV30 with TRBJ2-5; D is undetermined. The assigned J gene may be wrong: the sequence end matches TRBJ2-7 better. This CDR3 has 11 amino acids. Looked up from germline, CDR1 is GTSNPN and CDR2 is SVGIG (reference sequence). The CDR3 coding sequence is TGTGCCTGGAGTCCGGCTTACGAGCAGTACTTC. Amino acids: CAWSPAYEQYF.

To note about this clone: A clone one base away is much larger, so this may be a read error. J is TRBJ2-1 and V is TRBV29-1; weak D call: TRBD1 (6 bases). This CDR3 has 14 amino acids. Germline V gene sequence: CDR1 SQVTM, CDR2 ANQGSEA. The CDR3 loop is CSVDLDSAYNERFF. CDR3 in DNA: TGCAGCGTTGACCTGGACAGCGCCTACAATGAGCGGTTCTTC.

The chain links TRBV6-1 to TRBJ1-5; 8 bases fit TRBD1. The length of the CDR3 is 17 residues. From germline, CDR1 is MNHNS and CDR2 SASEGT. V dropped 2 bases and J dropped 1; count of bases not matched to a gene: 7. The CDR3 reads CASSEIPQGASNQPQHF. The DNA for the CDR3 is TGTGCCAGCAGTGAAATCCCGCAGGGGGCCAGCAATCAGCCCCAGCATTTT.

This rearrangement joins TRBV7-8 to TRBJ1-1, with no clear D. The CDR3 spans 14 residues. The V end lost 3 bases, the J end lost 11 bases, and 19 bases lay between the germline ends. The germline gives CDR1 SGHVS, CDR2 FQNEAQ. The CDR3 DNA follows: TGTGCCAGCAGCTTGGGAGAAAGGGCAGCGGTGGCTTTCTTT. It translates to CASSLGERAAVAFF.

A remark on this clone: Other DNA sequences in this sample translate to the same CDR3. V usage is TRBV11-2 and J usage is TRBJ1-1; D not certain. Per germline, CDR1 SGHAT and CDR2 FQNNGV. Trimming cost V 0 bases and J 1 base, with 3 bases left between them. The CDR3 contains 13 residues. The CDR3 is CASSLDRNTEAFF. The CDR3 DNA is TGTGCCAGCAGCTTAGATCGGAACACTGAAGCTTTCTTT.

The chain uses TRBV20-1 and TRBJ2-7; D ambiguous. The CDR3 loop spans 10 amino acids. Trimming removed 5 bases at V and 2 bases at J, with 4 bases between. CDR1 DFQATT and CDR2 SNEGSKA come from the germline V gene (reference sequence). CDR3 in amino acids: CSAFPYEQYF. CDR3 nucleotide sequence: TGCAGTGCTTTTCCCTACGAGCAGTACTTC.

About this clone itself: A much more abundant neighbour one base away suggests this may be a read error. The chain combines TRBV29-1 with TRBJ1-1; no firm D call. The CDR3 covers 13 residues. Germline values: CDR1 SQVTM, CDR2 ANQGSEA. CDR3 region: CSGRLRGNTEASF. DNA for the CDR3: TGCAGCGGTCGACTCCGGGGAAACACTGAAGCTTCCTTT.